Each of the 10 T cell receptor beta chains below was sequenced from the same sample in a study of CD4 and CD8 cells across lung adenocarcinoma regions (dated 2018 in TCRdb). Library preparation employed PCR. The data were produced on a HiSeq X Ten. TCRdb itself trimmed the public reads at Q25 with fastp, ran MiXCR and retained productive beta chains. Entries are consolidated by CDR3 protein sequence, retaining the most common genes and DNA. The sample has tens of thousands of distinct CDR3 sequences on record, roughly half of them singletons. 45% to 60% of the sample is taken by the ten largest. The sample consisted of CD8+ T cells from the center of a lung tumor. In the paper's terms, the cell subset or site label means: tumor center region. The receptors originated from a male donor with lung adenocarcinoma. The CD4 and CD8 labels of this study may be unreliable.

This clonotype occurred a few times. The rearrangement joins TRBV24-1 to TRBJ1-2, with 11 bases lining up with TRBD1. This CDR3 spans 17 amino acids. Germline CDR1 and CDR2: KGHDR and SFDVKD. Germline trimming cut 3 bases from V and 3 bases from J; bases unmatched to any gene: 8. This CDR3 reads CATSDGAGQGADYGYTF. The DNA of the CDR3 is TGTGCCACCAGTGATGGCGCAGGACAGGGGGCCGACTATGGCTACACCTTC.

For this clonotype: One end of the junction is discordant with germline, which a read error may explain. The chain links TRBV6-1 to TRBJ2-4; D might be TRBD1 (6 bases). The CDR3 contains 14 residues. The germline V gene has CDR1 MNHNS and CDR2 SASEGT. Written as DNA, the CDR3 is TGTGGCGGCAGGGAGCTGGGGGCCAAAGACATTCAGTATTTC. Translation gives CGGRELGAKDIQYF.

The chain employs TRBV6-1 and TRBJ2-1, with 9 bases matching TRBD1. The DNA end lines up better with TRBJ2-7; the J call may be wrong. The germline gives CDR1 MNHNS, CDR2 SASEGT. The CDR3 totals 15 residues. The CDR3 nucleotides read TGTGCCAGCAGTGCCATTTTGGGACAGGGCTACGAGCAGTACTTC. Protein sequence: CASSAILGQGYEQYF.

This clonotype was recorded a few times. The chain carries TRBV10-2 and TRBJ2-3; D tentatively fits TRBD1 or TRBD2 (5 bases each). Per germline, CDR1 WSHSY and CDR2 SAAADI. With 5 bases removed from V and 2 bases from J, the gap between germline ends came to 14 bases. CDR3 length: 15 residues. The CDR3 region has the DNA TGCGCCAGCAGTACGACGGGACGGTACACAGATACGCAGTATTTT. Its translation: CASSTTGRYTDTQYF.

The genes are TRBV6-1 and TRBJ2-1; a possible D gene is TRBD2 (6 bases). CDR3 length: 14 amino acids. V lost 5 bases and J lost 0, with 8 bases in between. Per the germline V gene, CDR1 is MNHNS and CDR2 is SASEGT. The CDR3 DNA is TGTGCCAGCAGTCGGGGGAGCTCCTACAATGAGCAGTTCTTC. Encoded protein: CASSRGSSYNEQFF.

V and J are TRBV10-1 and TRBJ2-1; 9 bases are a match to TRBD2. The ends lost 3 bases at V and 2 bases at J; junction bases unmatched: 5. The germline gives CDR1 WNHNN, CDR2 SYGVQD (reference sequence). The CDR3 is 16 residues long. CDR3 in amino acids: CASSDRREGPYNEQFF. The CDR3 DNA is TGCGCCAGCAGTGACAGGCGGGAGGGCCCCTACAATGAGCAGTTCTTC.

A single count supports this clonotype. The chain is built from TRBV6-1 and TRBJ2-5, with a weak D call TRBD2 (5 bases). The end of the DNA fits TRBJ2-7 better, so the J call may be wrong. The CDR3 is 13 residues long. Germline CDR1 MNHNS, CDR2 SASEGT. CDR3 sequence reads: CASSERDYGEQYF. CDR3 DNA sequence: TGTGCCAGCAGCGAGAGGGATTACGGCGAGCAGTACTTC.

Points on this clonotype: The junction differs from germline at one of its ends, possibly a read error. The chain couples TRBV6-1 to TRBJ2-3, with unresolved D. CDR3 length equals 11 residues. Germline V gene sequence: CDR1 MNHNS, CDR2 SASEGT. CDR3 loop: CARGVTDMQYF. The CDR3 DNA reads TGTGCCAGGGGTGTCACAGATATGCAGTATTTT.

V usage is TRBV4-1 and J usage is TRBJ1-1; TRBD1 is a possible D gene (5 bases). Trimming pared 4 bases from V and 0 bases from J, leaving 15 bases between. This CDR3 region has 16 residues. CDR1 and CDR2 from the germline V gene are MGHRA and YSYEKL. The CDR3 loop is CASSPTSLRVNTEAFF. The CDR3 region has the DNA TGCGCCAGCAGCCCTACAAGTCTCAGGGTGAACACTGAAGCTTTCTTT.

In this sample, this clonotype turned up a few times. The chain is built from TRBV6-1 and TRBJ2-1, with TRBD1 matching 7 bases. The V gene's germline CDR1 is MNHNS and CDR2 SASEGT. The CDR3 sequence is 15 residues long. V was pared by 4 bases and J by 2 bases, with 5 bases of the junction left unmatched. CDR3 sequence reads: CASSATGVAYNEQFF. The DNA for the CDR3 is TGTGCCAGCAGTGCTACAGGGGTCGCCTACAATGAGCAGTTCTTC.